The sequence of this T cell receptor (beta chain) was determined in a study of T cell repertoires in cytomegalovirus infection. Looking at the study overall: Matching HLA type and CMV infection were both indicated by public TCR beta signatures.

Germline assignment: CDR1 DFQATT and CDR2 SNEGSKA (reference sequence). This CDR3 contains 13 residues. V was trimmed by 7 bases and J by 5 bases, leaving 17 bases between them. General study findings and limits: Pooled public TCR beta family frequency picked out CMV carriers with the relevant HLA.

TCRdb re-analysed the reads in MiXCR, keeping a single row per CDR3 protein. Here the sample spans 200,000 to 300,000 distinct CDR3 sequences, roughly 6.5% being singletons. This clonotype was counted at least ten times. Its antigen is currently unknown. The sequence derives from a human donor in good health (CMV status not recorded). Some clones in this sample may be carry-over from other donors' samples. Specimen: PBMCs. J is TRBJ1-2 and V is TRBV20-1; D unclear. CDR3 sequence (DNA): TGCAGTGGACCCTCAGTACAAACTTATGGCTACACCTTC. Translated, it gives CSGPSVQTYGYTF.